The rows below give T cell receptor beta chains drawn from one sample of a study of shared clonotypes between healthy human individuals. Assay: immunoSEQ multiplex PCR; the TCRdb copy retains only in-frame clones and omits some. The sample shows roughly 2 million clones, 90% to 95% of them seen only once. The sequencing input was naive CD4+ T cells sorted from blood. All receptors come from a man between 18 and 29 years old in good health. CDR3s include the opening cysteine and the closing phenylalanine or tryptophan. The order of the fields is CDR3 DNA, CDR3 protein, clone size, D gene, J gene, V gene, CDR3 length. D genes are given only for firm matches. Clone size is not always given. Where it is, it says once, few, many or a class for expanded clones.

DNA: TGTGCCAGCAGCGTAGGAGTAGCGGGGGCGCCTGGGTCGCAGTATTTT
CDR3: CASSVGVAGAPGSQYF
size: .
D: TRBD2
J: TRBJ2-3
V: TRBV9
length: 16

DNA: TGTGCCAGCTCCGGACTATCGTACCAAGAGACCCAGTACTTC
CDR3: CASSGLSYQETQYF
size: .
D: .
J: TRBJ2-5
V: TRBV18
length: 14

DNA: TGTGCCAGCAGCTTAGAGTCCCCCGGGACTAGCTTGGCCGGGGAGCTGTTTTTT
CDR3: CASSLESPGTSLAGELFF
size: .
D: TRBD2
J: TRBJ2-2
V: TRBV7-2
length: 18

DNA: TGTGCCAGCAGCCCCCGGGGCACCGGGGAGCTGTTTTTT
CDR3: CASSPRGTGELFF
size: once
D: .
J: TRBJ2-2
V: TRBV7-2
length: 13

DNA: TGTGCCAGCAGCTTAGCGACCAAAGAGACCCAGTACTTC
CDR3: CASSLATKETQYF
size: .
D: .
J: TRBJ2-5
V: TRBV7-2
length: 13

DNA: TGCGCCAGCAGCCAAGATCTCGGGACACAGACCTACGAGCAGTACTTC
CDR3: CASSQDLGTQTYEQYF
size: .
D: .
J: TRBJ2-7
V: TRBV4-3
length: 16

DNA: TGTGCCAGCAGCTTAGGGGGACCAGACGACTATGGCTACACCTTC
CDR3: CASSLGGPDDYGYTF
size: .
D: .
J: TRBJ1-2
V: TRBV13
length: 15

DNA: TGTGCCAGCAGCCCTAGGGAGGGCGAGGGGACAGATACGCAGTATTTT
CDR3: CASSPREGEGTDTQYF
size: .
D: .
J: TRBJ2-3
V: TRBV21-1
length: 16

DNA: TGCAGCGGAATTTCCGGGGGACTGGACTATGGCTACACCTTC
CDR3: CSGISGGLDYGYTF
size: .
D: .
J: TRBJ1-2
V: TRBV29-1
length: 14

DNA: TGCGCCAGCAGCTTGGTCTATGTAGGGAGACCCTACGAGCAGTACTTC
CDR3: CASSLVYVGRPYEQYF
size: .
D: .
J: TRBJ2-7
V: TRBV5-1
length: 16

DNA: TGTGCCAGCAGCCGACGACAGGATGAAGCTTTCTTT
CDR3: CASSRRQDEAFF
size: once
D: .
J: TRBJ1-1
V: TRBV6-5
length: 12

DNA: TGTGCCAGCAGCTTAACCAGCGGGAGGTCCAATGAGCAGTTCTTC
CDR3: CASSLTSGRSNEQFF
size: .
D: TRBD2
J: TRBJ2-1
V: TRBV7-9
length: 15

DNA: TGCAGTTCCCTGGATCAGCCCCAGCATTTT
CDR3: CSSLDQPQHF
size: .
D: .
J: TRBJ1-5
V: TRBV20-1
length: 10

DNA: TGTGCCAGCAGCTTAGTTAGAACAGGGCACACTGAAGCTTTCTTT
CDR3: CASSLVRTGHTEAFF
size: .
D: .
J: TRBJ1-1
V: TRBV7-9
length: 15

DNA: TGTGCCAGCAGTTTCGGGACTACCGAGACCCAGTACTTC
CDR3: CASSFGTTETQYF
size: .
D: TRBD2
J: TRBJ2-5
V: TRBV28
length: 13

DNA: TGTGCCAGCAGCGTAGATGAGCGACTAGGAATGGATACGCAGTATTTT
CDR3: CASSVDERLGMDTQYF
size: once
D: .
J: TRBJ2-3
V: TRBV9
length: 16

DNA: TGTGCCACCAGCAGAGATCAGGGGTCTGGAAACACCATATATTTT
CDR3: CATSRDQGSGNTIYF
size: few
D: .
J: TRBJ1-3
V: TRBV15
length: 15

DNA: TGTGCCACGAGGCCCGGGGGGGACACCGGGGAGCTGTTTTTT
CDR3: CATRPGGDTGELFF
size: .
D: TRBD2
J: TRBJ2-2
V: TRBV10-3
length: 14

DNA: TGTGCCAGCAGTGAAATGGGACAGGGGGCAGGAGAGACCCAGTACTTC
CDR3: CASSEMGQGAGETQYF
size: .
D: TRBD1
J: TRBJ2-5
V: TRBV2
length: 16

DNA: TGCAGCGTTGATCAGGGCGCCGGGGAGCTGTTTTTT
CDR3: CSVDQGAGELFF
size: .
D: .
J: TRBJ2-2
V: TRBV29-1
length: 12

DNA: TGCGCCAGCAGCTTTGATCAGGGGGCCTACAATGAGCAGTTCTTC
CDR3: CASSFDQGAYNEQFF
size: .
D: TRBD1
J: TRBJ2-1
V: TRBV5-1
length: 15

DNA: TGTGCCAGCAGTCAACATCTGGGTAACACTGAAGCTTTCTTT
CDR3: CASSQHLGNTEAFF
size: .
D: .
J: TRBJ1-1
V: TRBV28
length: 14

DNA: TGTGCCAGCAGTTACGGGACTAGCGAACTGTTTTTT
CDR3: CASSYGTSELFF
size: .
D: TRBD2
J: TRBJ2-2
V: TRBV6-5
length: 12

DNA: TGTGCCAGCAGCTTGGGAGGGAACAGCCTAACTTTATATTCACCCCTCCACTTT
CDR3: CASSLGGNSLTLYSPLHF
size: once
D: .
J: TRBJ1-6
V: TRBV5-6
length: 18

DNA: TGTGCCAGCAGCTTCCGACCCGCGGGGAGCATGACCGGGGAGCTGTTTTTT
CDR3: CASSFRPAGSMTGELFF
size: .
D: .
J: TRBJ2-2
V: TRBV7-2
length: 17

DNA: TGCGCCAGCAGCCAAGATCGGGCCCTAGGCTCCTACGAGCAGTACTTC
CDR3: CASSQDRALGSYEQYF
size: once
D: .
J: TRBJ2-7
V: TRBV4-1
length: 16

DNA: TGTGCCTGGAACCGAGACAGGGGCGAGCAGTACTTC
CDR3: CAWNRDRGEQYF
size: .
D: TRBD1
J: TRBJ2-7
V: TRBV30
length: 12

DNA: TGTGCCTTCGGAGGGGATCCTCGAACACCCCTCCACTTT
CDR3: CAFGGDPRTPLHF
size: .
D: .
J: TRBJ1-6
V: TRBV30
length: 13

DNA: TGTGCCAGCAATCCGGCGAAGGACAGTTTGACTTATCAGCCCCAGCATTTT
CDR3: CASNPAKDSLTYQPQHF
size: .
D: .
J: TRBJ1-5
V: TRBV2
length: 17

DNA: TGTGCCACCAGTAGCGGGGGGGCCCCCCATGAGCAGTTCTTC
CDR3: CATSSGGAPHEQFF
size: .
D: TRBD2
J: TRBJ2-1
V: TRBV15
length: 14

DNA: TGTGCCAGCAGCTTAGTGGGCAGGGCAGATACGCAGTATTTT
CDR3: CASSLVGRADTQYF
size: .
D: .
J: TRBJ2-3
V: TRBV11-2
length: 14

DNA: TGTGCCAGCAGTGCAGGGTACACCGGGGAGCTGTTTTTT
CDR3: CASSAGYTGELFF
size: .
D: .
J: TRBJ2-2
V: TRBV2
length: 13

DNA: TGTGCCAGCAGAGGGACAGGACGAGATACGCAGTATTTT
CDR3: CASRGTGRDTQYF
size: .
D: TRBD1
J: TRBJ2-3
V: TRBV6-5
length: 13

DNA: TGCGCCAGCAGCTTGGGCGGGGTAGGAACTAATGAAAAACTGTTTTTT
CDR3: CASSLGGVGTNEKLFF
size: .
D: .
J: TRBJ1-4
V: TRBV5-1
length: 16

DNA: TGTGCCGGGGCTCGGGGGTATGGCTACACCTTC
CDR3: CAGARGYGYTF
size: .
D: .
J: TRBJ1-2
V: TRBV2
length: 11

DNA: .
CDR3: CASSKSPGTSVGGGAYEQYF
size: .
D: .
J: TRBJ2-7
V: TRBV21-1
length: 20

DNA: TGTGCCAGTACCACGACAGGCGGCTCTGGAAACACCATATATTTT
CDR3: CASTTTGGSGNTIYF
size: .
D: .
J: TRBJ1-3
V: TRBV19
length: 15

DNA: TGTGCCAGCAGCTTCGGTTTTACGAGCTCCAATTCACCCCTCCACTTT
CDR3: CASSFGFTSSNSPLHF
size: .
D: .
J: TRBJ1-6
V: TRBV11-2
length: 16

DNA: TGCGCCAGCAGCCCCCCCACGGTTAGGCCTGAAGCTTTCTTT
CDR3: CASSPPTVRPEAFF
size: .
D: .
J: TRBJ1-1
V: TRBV5-1
length: 14

DNA: TGTGCCAGCAGCATCCAGACTAGCGGGGGGACCAATGAGCAGTTCTTC
CDR3: CASSIQTSGGTNEQFF
size: .
D: TRBD2
J: TRBJ2-1
V: TRBV11-3
length: 16

DNA: TGTGCCAGCAGCGTAGAGTTCATGGCCCCCGGGGAGCTGTTTTTT
CDR3: CASSVEFMAPGELFF
size: .
D: .
J: TRBJ2-2
V: TRBV9
length: 15

DNA: TGCGCCAGCAGCGCAGCTTACGAGCAGTACTTC
CDR3: CASSAAYEQYF
size: .
D: .
J: TRBJ2-7
V: TRBV5-1
length: 11

DNA: TGTGCCAGCAGTGTGAACAGGGGGCCCTATGAGCAGTTCTTC
CDR3: CASSVNRGPYEQFF
size: once
D: TRBD1
J: TRBJ2-1
V: TRBV6-1
length: 14

DNA: TGTGCCAGCAGCTTATCACTGGGACAGGGGTACAATGAGCAGTTCTTC
CDR3: CASSLSLGQGYNEQFF
size: .
D: TRBD1
J: TRBJ2-1
V: TRBV11-3
length: 16

DNA: TGTGCCAGCGGACAGGAGAACACCGGGGAGCTGTTTTTT
CDR3: CASGQENTGELFF
size: .
D: TRBD1
J: TRBJ2-2
V: TRBV2
length: 13

DNA: TGTGCCAGCAGCTTAGACCCGGGATGGACCCAGTACTTC
CDR3: CASSLDPGWTQYF
size: .
D: .
J: TRBJ2-5
V: TRBV11-2
length: 13

DNA: TGCGCCAGCAGTGAGTCGAGGCGGACAGATACGCAGTATTTT
CDR3: CASSESRRTDTQYF
size: .
D: .
J: TRBJ2-3
V: TRBV10-2
length: 14

DNA: TGTGCCATCAGTGAGTATGGAGGGAACGATGAGCAGTTCTTC
CDR3: CAISEYGGNDEQFF
size: .
D: .
J: TRBJ2-1
V: TRBV10-3
length: 14

DNA: TGTGCCAGCAGCTCACAGGGGGCTCAGCCCCAGCATTTT
CDR3: CASSSQGAQPQHF
size: .
D: TRBD1
J: TRBJ1-5
V: TRBV7-2
length: 13

DNA: TGCGCCAGCAACAGGGGGATGGGGTACACAGATACGCAGTATTTT
CDR3: CASNRGMGYTDTQYF
size: .
D: TRBD1
J: TRBJ2-3
V: TRBV5-1
length: 15

DNA: TGCGCCAGCAGTGAACAGGGGGGTGCTTACGAGCAGTACTTC
CDR3: CASSEQGGAYEQYF
size: .
D: TRBD1
J: TRBJ2-7
V: TRBV10-2
length: 14

DNA: TGTGCCATCAGTGAGCCCTCGACTAGCGCCCAACGGGGCTTTCAGTTCTTC
CDR3: CAISEPSTSAQRGFQFF
size: .
D: TRBD2
J: TRBJ2-1
V: TRBV10-3
length: 17

DNA: TGTGCCAGCAGCTTCGCAGGGAGCCCCGGAAACACCATATATTTT
CDR3: CASSFAGSPGNTIYF
size: .
D: .
J: TRBJ1-3
V: TRBV7-2
length: 15

DNA: TGTGCCAGCAGTCCCCGGGACAGGGGAGCAGATACGCAGTATTTT
CDR3: CASSPRDRGADTQYF
size: .
D: TRBD1
J: TRBJ2-3
V: TRBV6-6
length: 15

DNA: TGTGCCAGCAGCCCCGTCGGACAGGGTATCTATGGCTACACCTTC
CDR3: CASSPVGQGIYGYTF
size: .
D: TRBD1
J: TRBJ1-2
V: TRBV9
length: 15

DNA: TGTGCCAGCGGTTCAACTGGGAGCACTGAAGCTTTCTTT
CDR3: CASGSTGSTEAFF
size: .
D: .
J: TRBJ1-1
V: TRBV28
length: 13

DNA: TGTGCCAGCAGCGTAGTTGGGACCGAACCTTTGTCGCCCCTCCACTTT
CDR3: CASSVVGTEPLSPLHF
size: .
D: .
J: TRBJ1-6
V: TRBV9
length: 16

DNA: TGTGCCAGCAGCCAAGGAGGCGGCCGGGATACGCAGTATTTT
CDR3: CASSQGGGRDTQYF
size: once
D: .
J: TRBJ2-3
V: TRBV4-2
length: 14

DNA: TGTGCCAGCTCACCATCTCAAGCGGAGACGAACGGCTACACCTTC
CDR3: CASSPSQAETNGYTF
size: .
D: .
J: TRBJ1-2
V: TRBV18
length: 15